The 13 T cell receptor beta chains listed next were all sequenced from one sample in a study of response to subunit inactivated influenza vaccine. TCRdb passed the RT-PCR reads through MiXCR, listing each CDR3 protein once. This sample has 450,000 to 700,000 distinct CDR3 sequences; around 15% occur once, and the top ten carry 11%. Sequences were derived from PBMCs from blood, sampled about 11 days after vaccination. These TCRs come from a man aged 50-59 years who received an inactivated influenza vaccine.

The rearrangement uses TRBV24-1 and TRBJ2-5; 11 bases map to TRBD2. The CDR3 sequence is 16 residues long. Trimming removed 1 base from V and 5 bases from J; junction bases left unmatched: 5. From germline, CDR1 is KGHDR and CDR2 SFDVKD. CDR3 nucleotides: TGTGCCACCAGTGATTTTGCTAGCGGGGGGAGGGAGACCCAGTACTTC. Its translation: CATSDFASGGRETQYF.

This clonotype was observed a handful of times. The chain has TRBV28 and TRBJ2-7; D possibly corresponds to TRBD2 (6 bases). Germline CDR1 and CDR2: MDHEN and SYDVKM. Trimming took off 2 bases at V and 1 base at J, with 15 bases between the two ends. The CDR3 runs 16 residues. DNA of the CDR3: TGTGCCAGCAGTTTAGGGTCCGTCGGAGGGTCCTACGAGCAGTACTTC. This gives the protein CASSLGSVGGSYEQYF.

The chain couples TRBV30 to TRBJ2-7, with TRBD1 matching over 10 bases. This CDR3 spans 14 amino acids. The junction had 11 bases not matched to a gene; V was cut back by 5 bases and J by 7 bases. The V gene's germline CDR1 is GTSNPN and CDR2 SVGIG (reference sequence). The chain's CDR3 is CAWRTGGDIFEQYF. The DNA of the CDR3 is TGTGCCTGGCGGACAGGGGGAGATATATTTGAGCAGTACTTC.

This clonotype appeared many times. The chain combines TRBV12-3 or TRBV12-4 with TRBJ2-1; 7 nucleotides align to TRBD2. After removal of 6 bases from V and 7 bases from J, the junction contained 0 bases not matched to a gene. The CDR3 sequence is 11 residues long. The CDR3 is CASRLANEQFF. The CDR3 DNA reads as TGTGCCAGCAGACTAGCGAATGAGCAGTTCTTC.

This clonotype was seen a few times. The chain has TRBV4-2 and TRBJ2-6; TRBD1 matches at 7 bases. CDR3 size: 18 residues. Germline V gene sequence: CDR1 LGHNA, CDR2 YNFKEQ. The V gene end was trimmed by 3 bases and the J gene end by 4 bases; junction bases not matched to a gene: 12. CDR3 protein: CASSQYPRDSSGANVLTF. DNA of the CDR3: TGTGCCAGCAGCCAGTACCCCCGGGACAGCTCCGGGGCCAACGTCCTGACTTTC.

CDR3 bases: TGTGCCAGCAGACCCGGGACCCGCTACGGCGAGCAGTACTTC. It specifies CASRPGTRYGEQYF. This chain uses TRBV27 with TRBJ2-7, with D perhaps given as TRBD1 or TRBD2 (5 bases each). The germline V gene encodes CDR1 MNHEY and CDR2 SMNVEV (reference sequence). This CDR3 has 14 residues. V was shortened by 6 bases and J by 6 bases, with 18 bases between the two germline ends.

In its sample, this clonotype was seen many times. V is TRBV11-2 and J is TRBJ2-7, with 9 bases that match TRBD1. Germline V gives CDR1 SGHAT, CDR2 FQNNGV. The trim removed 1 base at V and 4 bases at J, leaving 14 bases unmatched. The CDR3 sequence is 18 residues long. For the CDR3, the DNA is TGTGCCAGCAGCTTAGTTGGGACAGGGTCCACTTTTGATTACGAGCAGTACTTC. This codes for CASSLVGTGSTFDYEQYF.

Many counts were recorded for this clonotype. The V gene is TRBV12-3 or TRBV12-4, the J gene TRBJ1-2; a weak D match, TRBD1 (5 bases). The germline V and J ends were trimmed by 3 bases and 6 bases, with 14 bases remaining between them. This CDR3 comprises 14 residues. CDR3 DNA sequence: TGTGCCAGCAGTTTCAGGGTTGGGGGGAATGGCTACACCTTC. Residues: CASSFRVGGNGYTF.

The CDR3 DNA reads as TGTGCCAGCTCCCGGGACGGTAATAATTCACCCCTCCACTTT. As protein: CASSRDGNNSPLHF. V usage is TRBV18 and J usage is TRBJ1-6, with D perhaps matching TRBD1 (5 bases). CDR1 and CDR2 (germline): KGHSH, LQKENI. The CDR3 loop spans 14 amino acids. Trimming pared 6 bases from V and 5 bases from J, leaving 11 bases between.

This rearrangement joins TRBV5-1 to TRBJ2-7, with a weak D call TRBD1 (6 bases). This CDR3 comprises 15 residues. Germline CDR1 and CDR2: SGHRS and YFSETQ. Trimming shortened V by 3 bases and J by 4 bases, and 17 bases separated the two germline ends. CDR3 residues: CASSWDRDTLYEQYF. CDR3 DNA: TGCGCCAGCAGCTGGGACCGGGACACACTATACGAGCAGTACTTC.

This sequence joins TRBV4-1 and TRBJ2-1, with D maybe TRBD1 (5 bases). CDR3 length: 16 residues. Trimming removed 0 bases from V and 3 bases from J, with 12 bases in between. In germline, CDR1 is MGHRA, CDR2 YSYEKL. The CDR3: CASSQDVGLYYNEQFF. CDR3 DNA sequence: TGCGCCAGCAGCCAAGATGTGGGGCTTTACTACAATGAGCAGTTCTTC.

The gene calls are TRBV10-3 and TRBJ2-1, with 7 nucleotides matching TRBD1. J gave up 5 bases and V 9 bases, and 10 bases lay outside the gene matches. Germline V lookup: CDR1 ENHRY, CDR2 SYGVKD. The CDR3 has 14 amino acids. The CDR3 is CAIGRDSRNNEQFF. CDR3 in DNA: TGTGCCATAGGCCGGGACAGCAGGAACAATGAGCAGTTCTTC.

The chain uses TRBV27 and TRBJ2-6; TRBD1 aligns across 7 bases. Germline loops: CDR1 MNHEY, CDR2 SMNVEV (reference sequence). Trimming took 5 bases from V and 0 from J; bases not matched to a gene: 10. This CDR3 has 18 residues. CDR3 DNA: TGTGCCAGCAGTACCAGGGGGACACGATTCTCTGGGGCCAACGTCCTGACTTTC. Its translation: CASSTRGTRFSGANVLTF.